This TCR beta chain originates from a study of technical replicates of blood from a few donors. Here immunoSEQ multiplex PCR was the method, and the copy in TCRdb shows in-frame clones only, minus some. Of 67,000 or so clones in the sample, 95% to 96% were seen once. The CDR3 spans 14 residues. Between the trimmed V and J ends, which lost 3 bases and 2 bases, there was a span of 11 bases. The germline V gene encodes CDR1 MDHEN and CDR2 SYDVKM. The sample was T cells isolated from PBMCs. The sequence came from a human donor in good health. The rearrangement uses TRBV28 and TRBJ2-7; no definite D call. The CDR3 sequence is CASSFSGNTYEQYF. The CDR3 DNA sequence: TGTGCCAGCAGTTTCTCTGGCAATACCTACGAGCAGTACTTC. The full variable domain, in which reference TRBV28 and TRBJ2-7 provide the parts outside the CDR3, is DVKVTQSSRYLVKRTGEKVFLECVQDMDHENMFWYRQDPGLGLRLIYFSYDVKMKEKGDIPEGYSVSREKKERFSLILESASTNQTSMYLCASSFSGNTYEQYFGPGTRLTVT.